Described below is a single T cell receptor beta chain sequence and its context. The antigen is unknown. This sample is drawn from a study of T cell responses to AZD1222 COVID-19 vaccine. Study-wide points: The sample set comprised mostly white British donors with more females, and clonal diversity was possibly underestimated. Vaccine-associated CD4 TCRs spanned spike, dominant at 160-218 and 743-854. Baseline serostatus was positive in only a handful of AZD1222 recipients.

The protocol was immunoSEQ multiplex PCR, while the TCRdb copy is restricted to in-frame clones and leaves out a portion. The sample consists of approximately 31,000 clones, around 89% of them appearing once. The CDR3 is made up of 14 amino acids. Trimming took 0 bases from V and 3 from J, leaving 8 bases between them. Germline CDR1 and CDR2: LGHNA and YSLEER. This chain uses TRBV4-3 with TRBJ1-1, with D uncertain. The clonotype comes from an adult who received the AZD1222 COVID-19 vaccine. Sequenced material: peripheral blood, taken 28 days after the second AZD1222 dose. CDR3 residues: CASSQEGGHTEAFF. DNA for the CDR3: TGCGCCAGCAGCCAAGAAGGAGGACACACTGAAGCTTTCTTT.